This TCR beta chain was recovered during a study of CD8 T cells in Susac syndrome. 0.5 to 1 ug RNA was reverse transcribed with random hexamers. MiXCR, applied by TCRdb to the immunoSEQ multiplex PCR reads, yields one record per CDR3 protein. This sample carries about 210,000 distinct CDR3 sequences, about 95% of them seen once, and the ten largest clones take approximately 0.075%. CDR1 and CDR2 (germline): SGHAT, FQNNGV. The germline V and J ends were trimmed by 0 bases and 7 bases, with 7 bases remaining between them. CDR3 size: 13 residues. This sequence originates from a human donor with multiple sclerosis. J is TRBJ2-1 and V is TRBV11-2; D call uncertain. Sequencing was performed on CD4+ T cells from PBMCs. CDR3 region: CASSLEPANEQFF. In DNA form, the CDR3 reads TGTGCCAGCAGCTTAGAGCCAGCTAATGAGCAGTTCTTC. The entire variable domain, with the rest obtained from reference TRBV11-2 and TRBJ2-1, is as follows: EAGVAQSPRYKIIEKRQSVAFWCNPISGHATLYWYQQILGQGPKLLIQFQNNGVVDDSQLPKDRFSAERLKGVDSTLKIQPAKLEDSAVYLCASSLEPANEQFFGPGTRLTVL.